Following are 16 T cell receptor beta chains from one sample sequenced in a study of T cell clonotyping in hematopoietic cell transplantation. TCRdb's copy holds only in-frame clones and misses some; the assay was immunoSEQ multiplex PCR. The sample lists roughly 15,000 clones; over 65% were seen once. Source: PBMCs, taken 100 days after allogeneic stem cell transplant. Receptors were obtained from a male patient aged 55 to 70 who had an allogeneic stem cell transplant from a related donor, so the T cells may come from the graft donor. Some clones in this sample may be carry-over from other donors' samples.

This clone appeared once. The chain has TRBV5-6 and TRBJ2-5; D gene uncertain. V was trimmed by 0 bases and J by 3 bases, leaving 0 bases between them. The CDR3 is made up of 11 amino acids. The germline CDR1 and CDR2 sequences are SGHDT and YYEEEE. Here the CDR3 reads CASSLEETQYF. CDR3 coding DNA: TGTGCCAGCAGCTTGGAAGAGACCCAGTACTTC.

J is TRBJ1-3 and V is TRBV28, with D hard to call. The CDR3 is 15 residues long. Germline assignment: CDR1 MDHEN and CDR2 SYDVKM. Trimming took 5 bases from V and 3 from J, leaving 14 bases between them. The CDR3 coding sequence is TGTGCCAGCAGTCTGGTCGGAAAGGGTGGAAACACCATATATTTT. It yields the protein CASSLVGKGGNTIYF.

The rearrangement uses TRBV10-3 and TRBJ2-7, with 14 nucleotides matching TRBD2. Trimming took 4 bases from V and 4 from J; bases not matched to a gene: 6. CDR3 length equals 16 residues. CDR1 ENHRY and CDR2 SYGVKD come from the germline V gene. In DNA, the CDR3 is TGTGCCATCAGTGGGGGGACTAGCGGGGGTGATTACGAGCAGTACTTC. It codes for CAISGGTSGGDYEQYF.

V gene TRBV2 combines with J gene TRBJ2-1; D is ambiguous. The CDR3 has 15 residues. Germline CDR1 is SNHLY and CDR2 is FYNNEI. V lost 6 bases, J lost 7 bases, and 19 bases lay in between. As DNA, the CDR3 is TGTGCCAGCAGACGACCCCAACCCGTCGGGAATGAGCAGTTCTTC. As protein: CASRRPQPVGNEQFF.

A single count supports this clone. The chain uses TRBV7-2 and TRBJ2-7, with a tentative D call TRBD2 (5 bases). The length of the CDR3 is 11 residues. With 5 bases removed from V and 7 bases from J, the gap between germline ends came to 9 bases. Germline lookup yields CDR1 SGHTA and CDR2 FQGNSA. As DNA, the CDR3 is TGTGCCAGCAGCGCCTCGGGGGAGCAGTACTTC. It codes for CASSASGEQYF.

This rearrangement joins TRBV2 to TRBJ1-6; D is undetermined. Looked up from germline, CDR1 is SNHLY and CDR2 is FYNNEI. V was cut by 8 bases and J by 0 bases, with 5 bases left in between. CDR3 length: 13 amino acids. CDR3 loop: CASRISYNSPLHF. Written as DNA, the CDR3 is TGTGCCAGCCGTATCTCCTATAATTCACCCCTCCACTTT.

This clone was recorded only once. The CDR3 bases are TGTGCCAGCAGTTACTCACAGGGATACGAGCAGTACTTC. It is translated as CASSYSQGYEQYF. This sequence joins TRBV6-5 and TRBJ2-7; possible D gene TRBD1, 6 bases. The CDR3 runs to 13 residues. Trimming shortened V by 0 bases and J by 4 bases, and 7 bases separated the two germline ends. Looked up from germline, CDR1 is MNHEY and CDR2 is SVGAGI.

The gene calls are TRBV7-2 and TRBJ2-7, with 9 positions matching TRBD2. The CDR3 extends over 14 amino acids. Germline V gene lookup returns CDR1 SGHTA and CDR2 FQGNSA. The V gene end was trimmed by 9 bases and the J gene end by 4 bases; junction bases not matched to a gene: 10. CDR3: CASQRAGGPYEQYF. The CDR3 coding sequence is TGTGCCAGTCAGCGGGCGGGGGGGCCTTACGAGCAGTACTTC.

By share of the sample, this clone is medium-sized. The chain couples TRBV5-1 to TRBJ1-2; no firm D call. This CDR3 is 13 amino acids long. Germline CDR1 and CDR2: SGHRS and YFSETQ. V lost 0 bases and J 5 bases, leaving 8 bases between the germline ends. The CDR3 DNA reads TGCGCCAGCAGCTTGGGGGCGGCGTATGGCTACACCTTC. It encodes CASSLGAAYGYTF.

The chain uses TRBV18 and TRBJ2-5, with TRBD2 as a possible D gene (5 bases). With 3 bases removed from V and 3 bases from J, the gap between germline ends came to 11 bases. Germline V CDR1 and CDR2: KGHSH, LQKENI. The CDR3 has 14 amino acids. CDR3 region: CASSPRSGKETQYF. The CDR3 DNA reads TGTGCCAGCTCACCCAGATCGGGGAAAGAGACCCAGTACTTC.

The chain couples TRBV7-8 to TRBJ2-2; no clear D. From germline, CDR1 is SGHVS and CDR2 FQNEAQ. V shed 5 bases and J shed 1 base, with 17 bases lying between them. The CDR3 contains 17 residues. The CDR3 sequence: CASSPKLTSGNTGELFF. The DNA of the CDR3 is TGTGCCAGCAGCCCCAAGTTGACTTCGGGGAACACCGGGGAGCTGTTTTTT.

The chain combines TRBV6-6 with TRBJ1-3; D uncertain. CDR3 length equals 15 residues. V lost 4 bases to trimming and J lost 2 bases, with 12 bases between them. Germline assignment: CDR1 MNHNY and CDR2 SVGAGI (reference sequence). The CDR3 coding sequence is TGTGCCAGCAGTTTCTATACACGGACTGGAAACACCATATATTTT. Translated, it gives CASSFYTRTGNTIYF.

This clone was recorded a few times. The rearrangement links TRBV7-3 to TRBJ2-5, with D perhaps being TRBD1 or TRBD2 (5 bases each). The V end was cut by 5 bases, the J end by 3 bases, with 10 bases between. CDR1 is SGHTA, CDR2 FQGTGA, per germline. The CDR3 length is 13 residues. The chain's CDR3 is CASSPGTEETQYF. The CDR3 DNA is TGTGCCAGCAGCCCGGGGACGGAAGAGACCCAGTACTTC.

The rearrangement joins TRBV12-5 to TRBJ1-1; D unresolved. Germline V gene lookup returns CDR1 LGHNT and CDR2 FRNRAP. V lost 1 base, J lost 4 bases, and 4 bases lay in between. The CDR3 covers 12 residues. The CDR3 DNA sequence: TGTGCTAGTGGTTTGGAAGGCACTGAAGCTTTCTTT. Protein product: CASGLEGTEAFF.

The V call is TRBV7-3, the J call TRBJ2-7; D tentatively reads TRBD1 or TRBD2 (5 bases each). Germline V gene sequence: CDR1 SGHTA, CDR2 FQGTGA. This CDR3 comprises 15 residues. V was cut by 2 bases and J by 5 bases, with 16 bases left in between. The CDR3 loop reads CASSLAGRGDHEQYF. DNA for the CDR3: TGTGCCAGCAGCTTAGCAGGGCGAGGGGACCACGAGCAGTACTTC.

This chain links TRBV7-9 with TRBJ1-1, with D perhaps TRBD1 (5 bases). CDR1 is SEHNR and CDR2 is FQNEAQ in the germline V gene (reference sequence). The ends were cut back, 6 bases at V and 5 bases at J, with 16 bases in the middle. The length of the CDR3 is 14 residues. The CDR3 sequence is CASRPLGEGTEAFF. Written as DNA, the CDR3 is TGTGCCAGCAGGCCTTTAGGCGAGGGGACTGAAGCTTTCTTT.